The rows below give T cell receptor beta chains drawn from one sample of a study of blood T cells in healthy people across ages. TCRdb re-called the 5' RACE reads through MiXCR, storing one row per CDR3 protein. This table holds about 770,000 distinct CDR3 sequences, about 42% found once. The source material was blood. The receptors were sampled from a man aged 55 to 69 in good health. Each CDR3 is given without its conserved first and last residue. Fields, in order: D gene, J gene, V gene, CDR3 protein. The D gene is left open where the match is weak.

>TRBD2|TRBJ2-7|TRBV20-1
SARGTSGNLYEQY
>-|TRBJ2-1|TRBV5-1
ASSTTGGEYNEQF
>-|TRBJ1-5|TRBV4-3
ASSQGKGSNQPQH
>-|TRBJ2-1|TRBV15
ATSRGTGNNEQF
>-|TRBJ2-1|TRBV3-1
ASSLTTGGPGGEQF
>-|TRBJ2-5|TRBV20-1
SARDLAVETQY
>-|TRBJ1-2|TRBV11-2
ASRPQGYGYT
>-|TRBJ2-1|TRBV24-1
ATSEESNVNEQF
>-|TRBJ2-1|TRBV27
ASRPPTSITYNEQF
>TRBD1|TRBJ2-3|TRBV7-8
ASSLARTGSTDTQY
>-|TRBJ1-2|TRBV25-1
ASSGTSSWGYT
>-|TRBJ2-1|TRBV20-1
SARDKGDEQF
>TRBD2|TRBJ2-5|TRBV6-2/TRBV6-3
ASRPRGSSETQY
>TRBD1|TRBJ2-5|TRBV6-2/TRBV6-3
ASTSGPGGEETQY
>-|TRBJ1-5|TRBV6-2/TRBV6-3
ASNRGNPGGLFQPQH
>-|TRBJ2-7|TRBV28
ASRSSFSYEQY
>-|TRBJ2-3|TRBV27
ASSQRRADTQY
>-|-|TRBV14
ASSQDKAGVWETQY
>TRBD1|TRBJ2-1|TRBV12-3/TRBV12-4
ASLPRDRGSINEQF
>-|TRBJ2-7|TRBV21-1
ASSKAMEGIPSYEQY
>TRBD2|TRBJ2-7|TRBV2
ASSEDGLAVQAQY
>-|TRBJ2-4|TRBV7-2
ASSQTLGIPGKNIQY
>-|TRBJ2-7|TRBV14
ASSQGTGTYYEQY
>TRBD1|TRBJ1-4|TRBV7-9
ASSLTTGAAEKLF
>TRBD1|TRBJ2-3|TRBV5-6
ASSATGTGVTDTQY
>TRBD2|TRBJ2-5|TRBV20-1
SARLAASWETQY
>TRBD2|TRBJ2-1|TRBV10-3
AISDLAGHNEQF
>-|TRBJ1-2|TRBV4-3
ASSQGKGYYGYT
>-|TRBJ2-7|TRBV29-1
SPPPPFPNSYEQY
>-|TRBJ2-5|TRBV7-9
ASSSTDSQPPEETQY
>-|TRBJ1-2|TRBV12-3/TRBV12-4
ASSLVQANYGYT
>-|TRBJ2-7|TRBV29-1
SLGNEQY